This record covers a single T cell receptor beta chain. Its specificity is not known. This record belongs to a study of cytomegalovirus exposure and HLA in healthy donors. Study details: The same platform was used for the 120 or so validation repertoires as for the approximately 720 first-cohort repertoires, as reported in a later analysis.

General observations from the study: The study recorded 160 or so TCR beta chains that were cytomegalovirus-associated. The authors confirmed in vitro that a few CMV-associated chains were specific for CMV antigens.

It was the roughly 120-subject validation cohort, separate from the approximately 680-subject first cohort, to which the donors belonged. The germline V gene has CDR1 ENHRY and CDR2 SYGVKD. V lost 3 bases to trimming and J lost 4 bases, with 13 bases between them. This CDR3 is 16 amino acids long. Libraries were prepared by immunoSEQ multiplex PCR; TCRdb keeps only in-frame clonotypes and omits some of them. Of 60,000 to 65,000 clones listed, less than 96% are singletons. The rearrangement joins TRBV10-3 to TRBJ2-6; tentative D call: TRBD2 (7 bases). Sequenced input: PBMCs. The sequence was collected from a woman younger than 30 in good health and CMV-seronegative. The CDR3 spells CAISEGGVSGANVLTF. The CDR3, as DNA: TGTGCCATCAGTGAAGGGGGGGTCTCGGGGGCCAACGTCCTGACTTTC.